Listed below are T cell receptor beta chains from one sample, sequenced in a study of Ad26.COV2.S vaccination and SARS-CoV-2 variants. Measured with immunoSEQ multiplex PCR; TCRdb has only the in-frame clones, and not every one. This sample has just under 250,000 clones, with around 89% found just once. Specimen: peripheral blood, collected in a trial of Ad26.COV2.S vaccine versus placebo. Receptor source: a person between 18 and 59 years old who received the Ad26.COV2.S COVID-19 vaccine or a placebo. The conserved cysteine and the conserved F or W are not part of the CDR3 here.

j_call: TRBJ2-6; v_call: TRBV19; cdr3_aa: ASSLREPGSGANVLT
j_call: TRBJ2-7; v_call: TRBV19; cdr3_aa: ASSSYEQY
j_call: TRBJ2-7; v_call: TRBV7-2; cdr3_aa: ASSLSWGTPYEQY
j_call: TRBJ2-7; v_call: TRBV28; cdr3_aa: ASSLGPLSGEQY
j_call: TRBJ1-1; v_call: TRBV24-1; cdr3_aa: ATSGNEAQGLVGTEAF
j_call: TRBJ2-3; v_call: TRBV18; cdr3_aa: ASSLLAGGPGTDTQY
j_call: TRBJ1-6; v_call: TRBV5-8; cdr3_aa: ASSLARGGLSLPLH
j_call: TRBJ2-7; v_call: TRBV5-6; cdr3_aa: ASSVRAGGYEQY
j_call: TRBJ2-3; v_call: TRBV30; cdr3_aa: AWSVGDRISDTQY
j_call: TRBJ1-2; v_call: TRBV1; cdr3_aa: TSSQQGHNYGYT
j_call: TRBJ2-5; v_call: TRBV7-7; cdr3_aa: ASSRLAGGPETQY
j_call: TRBJ2-7; v_call: TRBV6-5; cdr3_aa: ASVINYEQY
j_call: TRBJ2-3; v_call: TRBV7-8; cdr3_aa: ASRIRAPSTDTQY
j_call: TRBJ2-1; v_call: TRBV5-1; cdr3_aa: ASSSNPQGISYNEQF
j_call: TRBJ1-4; v_call: TRBV7-9; cdr3_aa: ASTPGRARVAEKLF
j_call: TRBJ2-7; v_call: TRBV27; cdr3_aa: ASSLKPGAHSYEQY
j_call: TRBJ2-1; v_call: TRBV11-2; cdr3_aa: ASSRGLDNEQF
j_call: TRBJ2-1; v_call: TRBV5-1; cdr3_aa: ASRGLAHYNEQF
j_call: TRBJ2-5; v_call: TRBV6-6; cdr3_aa: ASSYPGAQY
j_call: TRBJ1-1; v_call: TRBV28; cdr3_aa: ASSPRAWEAF
j_call: TRBJ2-7; v_call: TRBV7-9; cdr3_aa: ASSPWDNPYEQY
j_call: TRBJ1-5; v_call: TRBV11-1; cdr3_aa: ASSLGQGGRNQPQH
j_call: TRBJ2-7; v_call: TRBV3-1/TRBV3-2; cdr3_aa: ASRETGLREQY
j_call: TRBJ1-2; v_call: TRBV5-1; cdr3_aa: ASSLEGAGGYT
j_call: TRBJ2-1; v_call: TRBV9; cdr3_aa: ASSADPTGEQF
j_call: TRBJ2-1; v_call: TRBV5-1; cdr3_aa: ASSLGDREDYNEQF
j_call: TRBJ2-7; v_call: TRBV7-3; cdr3_aa: ASSLRQGYEQY
j_call: TRBJ1-6; v_call: TRBV7-9; cdr3_aa: ASSLLGGDNSPLH